The entry that follows covers one T cell receptor beta chain sequence. No count is recorded, though its frequency marks this clonotype as medium-sized (0.01 to 0.1%). Its target antigen remains unknown. The data originate from a study of CXCR3-negative and CXCR3-positive naive CD8 T cells (dated by TCRdb to about 2019). Regarding the research as a whole: In total, 130 million to 150 million TRB reads were obtained, which works out to roughly 1.5 +/- 0.3 million reads per library. The TRBV-TRBJ cluster analysis covered naive subsets from 5 donors and memory cells from 3 donors. Diversity and physicochemical repertoire analyses covered roughly eleven donors pooled from two independent experiments. On the study overall, not on this receptor specifically: Because surface CD5, which has been linked to self-reactivity in mice, was comparable between naive subsets, TCR interaction strength was also inferred from TRB CDR3 physicochemical properties. Naive CXCR3-negative and CXCR3-positive cells from the same donor showed similar TRBV-TRBJ usage, whereas memory cells showed distinct patterns. Both naive subsets had comparably high repertoire diversity, while memory CD8+ T cells had much lower repertoire diversity. CXCR3 expression partially decreased after cryopreservation, so most assays used freshly isolated PBMCs.

The CDR3 sequence holds 17 residues, the cysteine and phenylalanine included. No DNA sequence is on record. The germline V gene encodes CDR1 DFQATT and CDR2 SNEGSKA (reference sequence). Sequencing was performed on a NextSeq 550. The Human TCR Profiling Kit (MiLaboratory) was used to make UMI-labeled 5' RACE TRB cDNA libraries. cDNA synthesis used the entire amount of extracted RNA, and PCR amplification then used the entire amount of cDNA produced. Libraries were prepared in parallel with an identical number of PCR cycles. From the authors' description of their analysis: With a minimum of two reads required per UMI, MIGEC and MiXCR pulled out about 50,000 +/- 10,000 unique UMI-labeled TRB cDNA molecules from each library. On average, about 40,000 +/- 10,000 functional in-frame TRB CDR3 nucleotide clonotypes lacking stop codons were found per library. Diversity metrics, including normalized Shannon-Wiener and Chao1, were computed in VDJtools after downsampling to 5000 UMI-labeled TRB molecules per sample. VDJtools was used to calculate clonotype-size-weighted physicochemical properties of the central five CDR3 residues, namely interaction energy, strength, volume and Kidera factor 4. With the reads reprocessed by TCRdb, a single entry stands for each CDR3 protein sequence and no DNA is reported. Here the V and J calls rest on TCRdb's processing, not on the authors' analysis. The sample table on file contains under 65,000 distinct CDR3 sequences. Around 22% of the sample lies in the top ten.

Each CD8+ T cell subset was flow-sorted in triplicate, and around 320,000 cells per subset were placed directly into RLT lysis buffer. Standard density gradient centrifugation was used to isolate peripheral blood mononuclear cells from buffy coats. An RNeasy Mini Kit was used to extract total RNA from the sorted cells. Sequencing input: memory CD8+ T cells from blood. The cell subset or site label, as the study defines it: conventional CD8+ memory T cells (TMEM), sorted as controls. The receptor was isolated from a human donor in good health. Some clones in this sample may be carry-over from other donors' samples. The chain was built from TRBV20-1 and TRBJ2-1; checking the TCRdb D call of TRBD2 is not possible without DNA. This receptor has the CDR3 CSASGLAGGPSGHEQFF.